This T cell receptor (beta chain) was retrieved from a study of T-cell reconstitution after alpha-beta-depleted transplantation in children. Findings and limits, study-wide: Newly generated T cells supplied most T-cell counts and diversity one year post-transplant. About two months after transplant, alpha-beta T cells reportedly came from several hundred expanded graft clones.

V shed 4 bases, J shed 4 bases, and the junction held 7 bases outside the gene matches. Germline V gene lookup returns CDR1 DFQATT and CDR2 SNEGSKA (reference sequence). This CDR3 region has 14 residues. Unique molecular identifiers tagged the TCRbeta library. TCRdb ran MiXCR on the PCR reads and lists one entry per CDR3 protein. The top ten hold about 13% of the sample, which has about 70,000 distinct CDR3 sequences, approximately 10% seen once. This clonotype was counted many times. Its target is not known. The source material was PBMCs, sampled before TCRalphabeta/CD19-depleted stem cell transplant. The origin of this receptor is a boy younger than 18 with acute myeloid leukemia, due to receive a stem cell transplant. The chain links TRBV20-1 to TRBJ2-3, with 8 nucleotides matching TRBD2. As DNA, the CDR3 is TGCAGTGCTACCCCGGGGGGGCCATCAGATACGCAGTATTTT. Translated: CSATPGGPSDTQYF.